The next 10 T cell receptor beta chains were all read from a single sample in a study of OX40 agonist ivuxolimab in advanced cancers. The library was prepared using the immunoSEQ multiplex PCR assay. As stored in TCRdb, this immuneACCESS dataset retains in-frame rearrangements with V and J assigned. A fraction of the clones does not appear; measured against another copy, unresolved V genes explain less than half of the discrepancy, and the remainder lacks a known reason. For this sample the table gives around 62,000 clones, of which about nine tenths were detected only once. About 12% of the sample lies in the top ten. Sequences were derived from CD4+ or CD8+ T cells sorted from blood, sampled in a trial of the OX40 agonist ivuxolimab. The source of these receptors is an adult with an advanced solid tumor such as melanoma, head and neck, liver or kidney cancer.

The chain recombines TRBV18 with TRBJ1-5, with D possibly matching TRBD1 (6 bases). Deletions cut 0 bases from V and 5 bases from J, with 8 bases between. The CDR3 covers 14 residues. Germline-derived CDR1 and CDR2 are KGHSH and LQKENI. CDR3 DNA: TGTGCCAGCTCACCACCGGGGGCCGATCAGCCCCAGCATTTT. The encoded protein is CASSPPGADQPQHF.

The rearrangement links TRBV28 to TRBJ2-5; D is unclear. The length of the CDR3 is 13 residues. With 6 bases removed from V and 5 bases from J, the gap between germline ends came to 13 bases. Germline CDR1 is MDHEN and CDR2 is SYDVKM. The CDR3 DNA reads TGTGCCAGCAGGCCGACACGACCGGAGACCCAGTACTTC. Translated: CASRPTRPETQYF.

This clone was observed once. The CDR3 sequence: CASSLNLPGFNYGYTF. Here the CDR3 DNA reads TGTGCCAGCAGCTTGAATCTCCCCGGGTTTAACTATGGCTACACCTTC. The chain recombines TRBV5-4 with TRBJ1-2; no clear D. Trimming removed 1 base at V and 1 base at J, with 14 bases between. Germline assignment: CDR1 SGHNT and CDR2 YYREEE (reference sequence). The length of the CDR3 is 16 residues.

V is TRBV19 and J is TRBJ1-1; D is unclear. Germline assignment: CDR1 LNHDA and CDR2 SQIVND (reference sequence). V lost 6 bases to trimming and J lost 8 bases, with 16 bases between them. This CDR3 is built from 13 residues. CDR3: CASRAGLFREAFF. The CDR3 nucleotides read TGTGCCAGTAGAGCGGGCCTCTTCCGAGAAGCTTTCTTT.

The V gene is TRBV2, the J gene TRBJ2-7; no clear D gene. From germline, CDR1 is SNHLY and CDR2 FYNNEI. This CDR3 is 15 amino acids long. Trimming took 6 bases from V and 5 from J, leaving 20 bases between them. This CDR3 reads CASRSLDGWFDEQYF. The CDR3 DNA follows: TGTGCCAGCAGGTCCCTAGACGGTTGGTTCGACGAGCAGTACTTC.

In this sample, this clone turned up once. CDR3 in DNA: TGTGCCAGTAGGGGACTAGCGGGAGGTCTAACGGCAGATACGCAGTATTTT. Its translation is CASRGLAGGLTADTQYF. This chain uses TRBV19 with TRBJ2-3; the match to TRBD2 covers 15 bases. Germline values: CDR1 LNHDA, CDR2 SQIVND (reference sequence). The CDR3 consists of 17 residues. J lost 4 bases, V lost 6 bases, and 8 bases had no gene match.

The rearrangement uses TRBV10-3 and TRBJ2-5; D tentatively reads TRBD1 or TRBD2 (6 bases each). Trimming pared 3 bases from V and 5 bases from J, leaving 13 bases between. Germline CDR1 ENHRY, CDR2 SYGVKD. The CDR3 contains 14 residues. This CDR3 is CAISDEGGRETQYF. The CDR3 DNA follows: TGTGCCATCAGTGATGAGGGGGGACGGGAGACCCAGTACTTC.

This chain uses TRBV6-5 with TRBJ2-1, with TRBD1 matching 8 bases. Germline assignment: CDR1 MNHEY and CDR2 SVGAGI. The trim removed 3 bases at V and 5 bases at J, leaving 6 bases unmatched. The CDR3 totals 15 residues. CDR3 protein: CASSYDRGRNNEQFF. In nucleotides, the CDR3 is TGTGCCAGCAGTTATGACAGGGGAAGAAACAATGAGCAGTTCTTC.

The chain recombines TRBV7-6 with TRBJ2-1, with 9 nucleotides matching TRBD1. In germline, CDR1 is SGHVS, CDR2 FNYEAQ. V shed 3 bases and J 1 base; nucleotides not matched to a gene: 1. This CDR3 is 15 amino acids long. Here the CDR3 reads CASSLGTGSYNEQFF. CDR3 nucleotides: TGTGCCAGCAGCTTGGGGACAGGGTCCTACAATGAGCAGTTCTTC.

The rearrangement joins TRBV19 to TRBJ2-7; 10 bases fit TRBD2. CDR3 length equals 14 residues. CDR1 and CDR2 from the germline V gene are LNHDA and SQIVND (reference sequence). J lost 3 bases, V lost 5 bases, and 4 bases had no gene match. The CDR3 region has the DNA TGTGCCAGTAGTCCCGGGACTAGCGACTACGAGCAGTACTTC. It codes for CASSPGTSDYEQYF.